This T cell receptor beta chain was identified in a study of T cell responses to AZD1222 COVID-19 vaccine. Broader study findings: Unmutated variant regions are reportedly the target of nearly half of TCRs that are spike-specific. Donors, mostly white British, included more females; clonal diversity was possibly underestimated.

In the case of this clone: Its antigen is not identified.

Here immunoSEQ multiplex PCR was the method, and the copy in TCRdb shows in-frame clones only, minus some. The data show tens of thousands of clones, roughly nine tenths seen once. The germline V gene has CDR1 MDHEN and CDR2 SYDVKM. This CDR3 spans 16 amino acids. Trimming took off 4 bases at V and 4 bases at J, with 17 bases between the two ends. Here the sequenced sample was peripheral blood, taken on day 0 of AZD1222 vaccination. The sequence came from an adult in good health. The chain employs TRBV28 and TRBJ2-1; tentatively, D is TRBD1 (6 bases). The CDR3 nucleotides are TGTGCCAGCAGTTCTATTCGGCAGGGGCTATACAATGAGCAGTTCTTC. It codes for CASSSIRQGLYNEQFF.